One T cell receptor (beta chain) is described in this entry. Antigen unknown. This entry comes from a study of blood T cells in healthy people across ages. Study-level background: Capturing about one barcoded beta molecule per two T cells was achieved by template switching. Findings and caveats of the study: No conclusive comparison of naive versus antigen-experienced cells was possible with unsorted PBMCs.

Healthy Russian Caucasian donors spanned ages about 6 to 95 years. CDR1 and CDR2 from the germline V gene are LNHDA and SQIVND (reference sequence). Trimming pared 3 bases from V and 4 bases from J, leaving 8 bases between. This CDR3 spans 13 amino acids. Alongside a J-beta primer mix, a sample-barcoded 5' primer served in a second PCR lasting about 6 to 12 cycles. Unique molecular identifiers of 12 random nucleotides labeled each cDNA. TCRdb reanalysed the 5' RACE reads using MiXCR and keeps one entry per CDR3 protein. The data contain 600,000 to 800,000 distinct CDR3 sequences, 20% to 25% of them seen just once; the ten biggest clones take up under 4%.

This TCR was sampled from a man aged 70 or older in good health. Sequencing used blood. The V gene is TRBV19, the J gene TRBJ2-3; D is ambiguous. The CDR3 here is CASSILGSDTQYF. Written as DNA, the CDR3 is TGTGCCAGTAGTATTCTGGGGTCAGATACGCAGTATTTT.